Listed here are 23 T cell receptor beta chains from one sample, sequenced in a study of human T cells and chemical hapten exposure. Each CDR3 protein is one row after TCRdb ran MiXCR on the RACE reads. Altogether roughly 96,000 distinct CDR3 sequences are present, about 9% being singletons, with the ten largest covering approximately 2.2%. The time point denotes: patch test 2, 6 weeks after DPC sensitization. As to treatment: therapeutic diphenylcyclopropenone sensitization with weekly scalp DPC. Material: whole blood, obtained in connection with sensitization to the hapten diphenylcyclopropenone (DPC). The source of these receptors is a woman between 40 and 55 years old with alopecia areata. Some clones in this sample may be carry-over from other donors' samples.

This clonotype appeared a few times. This rearrangement joins TRBV4-2 to TRBJ2-3; TRBD2 matches at 10 bases. J lost 3 bases, V lost 5 bases, and 8 bases had no gene match. Germline V gene sequence: CDR1 LGHNA, CDR2 YNFKEQ. The CDR3 sequence is 16 residues long. CDR3 sequence reads: CASSSRASGSTDTQYF. The CDR3, as DNA: TGTGCCAGCAGCTCCCGCGCTAGCGGGAGTACAGATACGCAGTATTTT.

The chain links TRBV18 to TRBJ2-3, with D perhaps TRBD2 (6 bases). Trimming removed 2 bases from V and 4 bases from J, with 16 bases in between. The CDR3 consists of 16 residues. Per the germline V gene, CDR1 is KGHSH and CDR2 is LQKENI. The CDR3 region has the DNA TGTGCCAGCTCACCAAAGGATCAAGGGAGGCCAGATACGCAGTATTTT. Amino acids: CASSPKDQGRPDTQYF.

The table lists this clonotype with a few counts. V and J are TRBV28 and TRBJ2-7; D possibly corresponds to TRBD2 (5 bases). Germline lookup yields CDR1 MDHEN and CDR2 SYDVKM. Trimming stripped 3 bases from V and 9 bases from J, with 15 bases between. CDR3 length equals 13 residues. The DNA for the CDR3 is TGTGCCAGCAGTTTCAACCCCCAGGAGGTGCAGTACTTC. It codes for CASSFNPQEVQYF.

At least ten counts were recorded for this clonotype. The chain links TRBV29-1 to TRBJ1-2, with 7 bases aligning to TRBD1. CDR1 is SQVTM, CDR2 ANQGSEA, per germline. Trimming took 7 bases from V and 6 from J; bases not matched to a gene: 5. The CDR3 runs to 11 residues. The CDR3 is CSGRQGDGYTF. CDR3 nucleotides: TGCAGCGGGAGACAGGGAGATGGCTACACCTTC.

This clonotype was counted many times. This sequence joins TRBV6-2 or TRBV6-3 and TRBJ1-4; TRBD1 is a possible D gene (5 bases). This CDR3 is 16 amino acids long. Between the trimmed V and J ends, which lost 0 bases and 4 bases, there was a span of 12 bases. Germline V gene data show CDR1 as MNHEY and CDR2 as SVGEGT. The CDR3 bases are TGTGCCAGCAGTTACTCCGGGACCAGGTTTAATGAAAAACTGTTTTTT. Its translation: CASSYSGTRFNEKLFF.

The chain couples TRBV11-3 to TRBJ2-3; 13 bases are shared with TRBD2. The CDR3 contains 16 residues. CDR1 is SGHNT, CDR2 YENEEA, per germline. V lost 5 bases, J lost 3 bases, and 5 bases stayed unmatched. In DNA, the CDR3 is TGTGCCAGCAGCCCCGGACTAGCGGGAGCAACAGATACGCAGTATTTT. It specifies CASSPGLAGATDTQYF.

This chain uses TRBV9 with TRBJ2-1; D perhaps matches TRBD2 (5 bases). The CDR3 sequence is 15 residues long. Germline V gene data show CDR1 as SGDLS and CDR2 as YYNGEE. V was shortened by 0 bases and J by 3 bases, with 10 bases between the two germline ends. In DNA form, the CDR3 reads TGTGCCAGCAGCGTAGGGGCGGGTATCTACAATGAGCAGTTCTTC. It translates to CASSVGAGIYNEQFF.

This clonotype appeared a few times. The V and J genes are TRBV5-1 and TRBJ1-1; D possibly corresponds to TRBD1 (5 bases). The CDR3 has 14 residues. The germline CDR1 and CDR2 sequences are SGHRS and YFSETQ. V was clipped by 4 bases and J by 4 bases, with 14 bases between them. CDR3 nucleotides: TGCGCCAGCAGCCCCCAGGGAATAGGCACTGAAGCTTTCTTT. This translates into CASSPQGIGTEAFF.

This chain uses TRBV24-1 with TRBJ1-2; D is uncertain. V lost 1 base, J lost 8 bases, and 4 bases lay in between. Per germline, CDR1 KGHDR and CDR2 SFDVKD. The CDR3 covers 11 residues. The CDR3 here is CATSDFEGYTF. CDR3 bases: TGTGCCACCAGTGATTTTGAAGGCTACACCTTC.

The rearrangement uses TRBV12-3 or TRBV12-4 and TRBJ2-3; 16 nucleotides match TRBD2. V shed 1 base, J shed 3 bases, and the junction held 4 bases outside the gene matches. The CDR3 has 18 residues. The CDR3: CASSLVGTSGRATDTQYF. The CDR3 DNA is TGTGCCAGCAGTTTAGTAGGGACTAGCGGGAGGGCGACAGATACGCAGTATTTT.

V gene TRBV15 combines with J gene TRBJ2-2; possibly TRBD1 for D (5 bases). The V end was cut by 1 base, the J end by 0 bases, with 15 bases between. The germline CDR1 and CDR2 sequences are LNHNV and YYDKDF (reference sequence). The CDR3 is made up of 18 amino acids. CDR3 sequence: CATSRVDRPFANTGELFF. CDR3 nucleotide sequence: TGTGCCACCAGCAGAGTCGACAGACCATTCGCGAACACCGGGGAGCTGTTTTTT. The whole variable domain, filled in from reference TRBV15 and TRBJ2-2, reads DAMVIQNPRYQVTQFGKPVTLSCSQTLNHNVMYWYQQKSSQAPKLLFHYYDKDFNNEADTPDNFQSRRPNTSFCFLDIRSPGLGDTAMYLCATSRVDRPFANTGELFFGEGSRLTVL.

The V gene is TRBV7-2, the J gene TRBJ1-1; TRBD1 matches at 7 bases. V lost 2 bases and J lost 7; bases outside the gene matches: 1. Germline loops: CDR1 SGHTA, CDR2 FQGNSA. The CDR3 length is 12 residues. The DNA of the CDR3 is TGTGCCAGCAGCTTAAACAGGGGTGAAGCTTTCTTT. This gives the protein CASSLNRGEAFF.

This clonotype has more than one count but fewer than ten. The rearrangement links TRBV30 to TRBJ2-3, with D tentatively TRBD1 or TRBD2 (5 bases each). Germline loops: CDR1 GTSNPN, CDR2 SVGIG (reference sequence). V was clipped by 4 bases and J by 2 bases, with 16 bases between them. The CDR3 runs to 15 residues. CDR3 DNA sequence: TGTGCCTGGACTAGGACTTTTGGGGCCACAGATACGCAGTATTTT. Translated, it gives CAWTRTFGATDTQYF.

There are many counts of this clonotype. V and J are TRBV7-8 and TRBJ2-1; D gene uncertain. This CDR3 has 13 amino acids. Germline values: CDR1 SGHVS, CDR2 FQNEAQ. Trimming removed 5 bases from V and 10 bases from J, with 15 bases in between. DNA for the CDR3: TGTGCCAGCAGCCACATGTACGCCGGGGAGCAGTTCTTC. Amino acids: CASSHMYAGEQFF.

The V gene is TRBV7-2, the J gene TRBJ2-1, with TRBD2 matching over 11 bases. CDR3 length: 14 amino acids. Germline CDR1 reads SGHTA; CDR2 reads FQGNSA. V lost 4 bases, J lost 10 bases, and 6 bases stayed unmatched. CDR3 region: CASSSRLAGHEQFF. Written as DNA, the CDR3 is TGTGCCAGCAGCTCTAGACTAGCGGGGCACGAGCAGTTCTTC. Filled out from reference TRBV7-2 and TRBJ2-1, the complete variable domain reads GAGVSQSPSNKVTEKGKDVELRCDPISGHTALYWYRQSLGQGLEFLIYFQGNSAPDKSGLPSDRFSAERTGGSVSTLTIQRTQQEDSAVYLCASSSRLAGHEQFFGPGTRLTVL.

In this sample, this clonotype turned up many times. This rearrangement joins TRBV28 to TRBJ2-7, with TRBD1 identical over 8 bases. The CDR3 totals 14 residues. Looked up from germline, CDR1 is MDHEN and CDR2 is SYDVKM. J gave up 7 bases and V 6 bases, and 11 bases lay outside the gene matches. The CDR3 here is CASSPSDRAQEQYF. The CDR3 nucleotides read TGTGCCAGCAGCCCCTCGGACAGGGCTCAGGAGCAGTACTTC.

This clonotype came up a few times. V usage is TRBV10-3 and J usage is TRBJ2-5; TRBD1 aligns across 7 bases. The germline V gene encodes CDR1 ENHRY and CDR2 SYGVKD. This CDR3 is built from 14 residues. V lost 5 bases, J lost 2 bases, and 5 bases stayed unmatched. The CDR3 region is CAISNPGQQETQYF. The CDR3 bases are TGTGCCATCAGTAACCCGGGACAGCAAGAGACCCAGTACTTC.

The chain couples TRBV7-2 to TRBJ2-3; no clear D gene. The CDR3 has 19 residues. The V gene's germline CDR1 is SGHTA and CDR2 FQGNSA. Trimming stripped 1 base from V and 1 base from J, with 21 bases between. CDR3 nucleotides: TGTGCCAGCAGCTTAGTTTCTCTTTACCTTGGGTCCCGCACAGATACGCAGTATTTT. Amino acid sequence: CASSLVSLYLGSRTDTQYF.

This clonotype has a count of ten or more. V gene TRBV29-1 combines with J gene TRBJ2-3; a possible D gene is TRBD2 (5 bases). The CDR3 totals 12 residues. Germline loops: CDR1 SQVTM, CDR2 ANQGSEA. The ends were cut back, 4 bases at V and 8 bases at J, with 13 bases in the middle. The CDR3 sequence is CSVALTGSTQYF. Here the CDR3 DNA reads TGCAGCGTTGCACTTACGGGGAGTACGCAGTATTTT.

This clonotype was counted only a few times. This chain links TRBV27 with TRBJ2-7, with D possibly TRBD1 on 5 matching bases. The CDR3 is made up of 14 amino acids. Trimming pared 4 bases from V and 0 bases from J, leaving 10 bases between. CDR1 and CDR2 from the germline V gene are MNHEY and SMNVEV (reference sequence). The CDR3 DNA is TGTGCCAGCAGTTCGCCAGGGCACTCCTACGAGCAGTACTTC. As protein: CASSSPGHSYEQYF.

This clonotype appeared a few times. The V gene is TRBV27, the J gene TRBJ2-7; D is perhaps TRBD2 (5 bases). Germline lookup yields CDR1 MNHEY and CDR2 SMNVEV (reference sequence). The V and J ends lost 6 bases and 0 bases respectively, with 18 bases between them. CDR3 length: 16 amino acids. DNA for the CDR3: TGTGCCAGCAGAAGCTCCCCGGGCGGGTTCTCCTACGAGCAGTACTTC. Amino acid sequence: CASRSSPGGFSYEQYF.

J is TRBJ2-7 and V is TRBV28; no clear D gene. V lost 1 base and J 4 bases, leaving 5 bases between the germline ends. The CDR3 extends over 12 amino acids. Per the germline V gene, CDR1 is MDHEN and CDR2 is SYDVKM. The CDR3 region is CASSLSQYEQYF. As DNA, the CDR3 is TGTGCCAGCAGTTTATCACAGTACGAGCAGTACTTC.

The table lists this clonotype with a few counts. A much more abundant neighbour one base away suggests this may be a read error. The gene calls are TRBV27 and TRBJ2-1, with no clear D. CDR3 length: 15 residues. V lost 2 bases and J lost 5, with 13 bases in between. CDR1 and CDR2 from the germline V gene are MNHEY and SMNVEV (reference sequence). The CDR3 DNA reads as TGTGCCAGCAGTTTAGGCGGTAGGCAGGACAATGAGCAGTTCTTC. This encodes CASSLGGRQDNEQFF.